This is a list of T cell receptor beta chains from one sample in a study of T cells in Graves' hyperthyroidism and ophthalmopathy. MiXCR was run by TCRdb on the multiplex PCR reads, yielding one entry per CDR3 protein. The data contain around 380,000 distinct CDR3 sequences, roughly 13% of them singletons. Sequencing input: blood. The source of these receptors is a man aged 25 to 45 with Graves' hyperthyroidism that later progressed to Graves' ophthalmopathy. The CDR3 runs from the conserved cysteine through the conserved F or W. The D gene is left open where the match is weak. Size tells how often a clone was seen (once, few, many) or the class of an expanded clone, and some rows leave it out.

j_call | d_call | clone_size | v_call | cdr3_aa | cdr3_nt
TRBJ1-2 | - | few | TRBV3-1 | CASSPGEDYGYTF | TGTGCCAGCAGCCCGGGGGAGGACTATGGCTACACCTTC
TRBJ2-3 | TRBD2 | many | TRBV11-1 | CASSLGRNRLAGRTDTQYF | TGTGCCAGCAGCTTAGGGCGGAATCGACTAGCGGGTCGCACAGATACGCAGTATTTT
TRBJ1-5 | - | few | TRBV12-3/TRBV12-4 | CASSLARVGGTQPQHF | TGTGCCAGCAGTTTAGCTAGGGTGGGGGGTACTCAGCCCCAGCATTTT
TRBJ1-2 | - | many | TRBV12-3/TRBV12-4 | CASSLEQGEGSYGYTF | TGTGCCAGCAGTTTGGAGCAGGGAGAAGGTAGCTATGGCTACACCTTC
TRBJ2-1 | - | many | TRBV7-8 | CASSLSRGNEQFF | TGTGCCAGCAGCTTGTCAAGGGGCAATGAGCAGTTCTTC
TRBJ2-3 | TRBD2 | - | TRBV20-1 | CSATSGGTDTQYF | TGCAGTGCAACTAGCGGGGGCACAGATACGCAGTATTTT
TRBJ2-5 | TRBD2 | - | TRBV7-6 | CASSSQAGGEETQYF | TGTGCCAGCAGCTCCCAAGCGGGGGGAGAAGAGACCCAGTACTTC
TRBJ1-1 | TRBD1 | few | TRBV4-1 | CASSQDPLPTGKNTEAFF | TGCGCCAGCAGCCAAGATCCCCTTCCGACAGGGAAGAACACTGAAGCTTTCTTT
TRBJ2-3 | TRBD2 | - | TRBV11-3 | CASSSRLGGGSRTDTQYF | TGTGCCAGCAGCTCCCGTCTCGGCGGGGGGTCGCGCACAGATACGCAGTATTTT
TRBJ1-1 | - | many | TRBV29-1 | CSVGRRQDTEAFF | TGCAGCGTTGGTCGTCGACAGGACACTGAAGCTTTCTTT
TRBJ1-6 | - | - | TRBV6-4 | CASREGYNSPLHF | TGTGCCAGCAGGGAGGGGTATAATTCACCCCTCCACTTT
TRBJ2-4 | - | few | TRBV28 | CASSLAPRLAKNIQYF | TGTGCCAGCAGTTTAGCCCCCAGACTAGCCAAAAACATTCAGTACTTC
TRBJ2-7 | - | many | TRBV6-5 | CASSYSEVRYEQYF | TGTGCCAGCAGTTACTCCGAGGTGCGCTACGAGCAGTACTTC
TRBJ2-2 | TRBD1 | few | TRBV2 | CASKIDRGSGELFF | TGTGCCAGCAAAATAGACAGGGGGTCCGGGGAGCTGTTTTTT
TRBJ2-1 | - | few | TRBV3-1 | CASSQEMAFSYNEQFF | TGTGCCAGCAGCCAAGAGATGGCCTTCTCCTACAATGAGCAGTTCTTC
TRBJ2-1 | TRBD1 | many | TRBV2 | CASSEAGTGGGNEQFF | TGTGCCAGCAGTGAAGCTGGGACAGGGGGAGGCAATGAGCAGTTCTTC
TRBJ2-7 | TRBD2 | many | TRBV7-8 | CASSISGYEQYF | TGTGCCAGCAGCATTAGCGGGTACGAGCAGTACTTC
TRBJ1-5 | TRBD1 | few | TRBV20-1 | CSARDRTGGNQPQHF | TGCAGTGCTAGAGATAGGACAGGGGGCAATCAGCCCCAGCATTTT
TRBJ1-2 | - | many | TRBV6-6 | CASSYVPGQVNYGYTF | TGTGCCAGCAGTTACGTTCCGGGGCAGGTTAACTATGGCTACACCTTC
TRBJ2-7 | TRBD1 | many | TRBV7-9 | CASSDRDRGPYEQYF | TGTGCCAGCAGCGACCGGGACAGGGGACCCTACGAGCAGTACTTC
TRBJ2-7 | - | many | TRBV30 | CAWTTTGNEQYF | TGTGCCTGGACTACTACAGGGAACGAGCAGTACTTC
TRBJ2-1 | - | few | TRBV6-1 | CASTITPPGASYNEQFF | TGTGCCAGCACCATCACCCCCCCAGGGGCGTCCTACAATGAGCAGTTCTTC
TRBJ1-2 | TRBD1 | - | TRBV6-9 | CASSYYSGGRYYGYTF | TGTGCCAGCAGTTATTATTCAGGGGGGCGGTACTATGGCTACACCTTC
TRBJ1-5 | - | once | TRBV2 | CASSEGRWQGYQPQHF | TGTGCCAGCAGTGAAGGGAGGTGGCAGGGTTATCAGCCCCAGCATTTT
TRBJ1-6 | - | many | TRBV28 | CASSLGQSNSPLHF | TGTGCCAGCAGTTTAGGACAGAGTAATTCACCCCTCCACTTT
TRBJ2-5 | - | few | TRBV5-1 | CASSLNPSGDGETQYF | TGCGCCAGCAGCTTGAATCCGTCAGGGGACGGAGAGACCCAGTACTTC
TRBJ2-7 | TRBD2 | many | TRBV6-1 | CASREREGTPYEQYF | TGTGCCAGCAGGGAGCGGGAGGGTACCCCCTACGAGCAGTACTTC
TRBJ2-3 | TRBD1 | many | TRBV11-3 | CASSSTGQGATDTQYF | TGTGCCAGCAGCTCCACAGGACAGGGGGCCACAGATACGCAGTATTTT
TRBJ1-2 | - | many | TRBV29-1 | CSVGDGSNYGYTF | TGCAGCGTAGGGGACGGCTCTAACTATGGCTACACCTTC
TRBJ2-5 | TRBD2 | many | TRBV11-2 | CASSLLGSGGETQYF | TGTGCCAGCAGCTTACTGGGTAGCGGGGGTGAGACCCAGTACTTC
TRBJ1-3 | TRBD1 | many | TRBV11-2 | CASSFTQGAGNTIYF | TGTGCCAGCAGCTTCACCCAGGGGGCAGGAAACACCATATATTTT
TRBJ2-7 | TRBD1 | - | TRBV6-2/TRBV6-3 | CASNDRGPSYEQYF | TGTGCCAGCAACGACAGGGGGCCGTCCTACGAGCAGTACTTC
TRBJ1-3 | - | many | TRBV20-1 | CSAMDSYQGNTIYF | TGCAGTGCTATGGACAGTTACCAGGGAAACACCATATATTTT
TRBJ2-7 | - | many | TRBV4-1 | CASSRTSGYEQYF | TGCGCCAGCAGCCGTACTTCCGGGTACGAGCAGTACTTC
TRBJ2-2 | - | - | TRBV30 | CAWMAENTGELFF | TGTGCCTGGATGGCCGAAAACACCGGGGAGCTGTTTTTT
TRBJ1-4 | - | few | TRBV7-3 | CASSSRRLGDEKLFF | TGTGCCAGCAGCTCCAGACGGCTGGGGGATGAAAAACTGTTTTTT
TRBJ2-7 | TRBD1 | many | TRBV30 | CAWSTGQGESEQYF | TGTGCCTGGAGTACAGGACAGGGGGAAAGCGAGCAGTACTTC
TRBJ1-6 | - | - | TRBV20-1 | CSGRGDGNNSPLHF | TGCAGTGGCAGAGGGGACGGTAATAATTCACCCCTCCACTTT
TRBJ2-2 | - | many | TRBV12-5 | CASGKRTANTGELFF | TGTGCTAGTGGTAAGCGGACAGCGAACACCGGGGAGCTGTTTTTT
TRBJ1-5 | TRBD1 | - | TRBV27 | CASSLSTRGRGSQPQHF | TGTGCCAGCAGTTTATCGACCCGGGGCAGGGGGAGTCAGCCCCAGCATTTT
TRBJ2-3 | TRBD1 | few | TRBV12-3/TRBV12-4 | CASSPIARVGQARGTDTQYF | TGTGCCAGCAGTCCGATCGCGAGAGTAGGACAGGCCCGGGGCACAGATACGCAGTATTTT
TRBJ2-7 | TRBD1 | many | TRBV7-9 | CASRQDREREQYF | TGTGCCAGCAGACAAGACAGGGAGAGGGAGCAGTACTTC
TRBJ1-2 | TRBD1 | few | TRBV7-8 | CASSPYGTGGIGYTF | TGTGCCAGCAGCCCGTACGGGACAGGGGGGATTGGCTACACCTTC
TRBJ1-1 | - | many | TRBV2 | CASSWEGTVSTEAFF | TGTGCCAGCAGTTGGGAAGGGACCGTGAGCACTGAAGCTTTCTTT
TRBJ2-5 | TRBD1 | - | TRBV19 | CASSMDRGQTQYF | TGTGCCAGTAGTATGGACAGGGGACAGACCCAGTACTTC
TRBJ1-4 | - | few | TRBV28 | CASSLSWTAKPYEKLFF | TGTGCCAGCAGTCTATCCTGGACAGCGAAACCTTATGAAAAACTGTTTTTT
TRBJ1-1 | - | many | TRBV20-1 | CSAREVGEDDTEAFF | TGCAGTGCTCGCGAGGTGGGGGAGGATGACACTGAAGCTTTCTTT
TRBJ2-7 | TRBD1 | many | TRBV7-9 | CASSRQGKVYEQYF | TGTGCCAGCAGCCGACAGGGGAAGGTCTACGAGCAGTACTTC
TRBJ2-2 | TRBD1 | few | TRBV10-2 | CASSDPRDRGPTGELFF | TGCGCCAGCAGTGACCCCCGGGACAGGGGGCCCACCGGGGAGCTGTTTTTT
TRBJ2-3 | TRBD1 | - | TRBV10-3 | CAISERGPSTDTQYF | TGTGCCATCAGTGAAAGGGGGCCTAGCACAGATACGCAGTATTTT
TRBJ1-1 | TRBD1 | - | TRBV11-2 | CASSRTGFNTEAFF | TGTGCCAGCAGCCGGACAGGGTTTAACACTGAAGCTTTCTTT
TRBJ2-1 | - | - | TRBV27 | CARPTWGSKKQFF | TGTGCCAGACCCACTTGGGGTTCGAAGAAGCAGTTCTTC
TRBJ2-1 | TRBD1 | - | TRBV29-1 | CSVPGTGGWGHNEQFF | TGCAGCGTCCCCGGGACAGGGGGCTGGGGGCACAATGAGCAGTTCTTC
TRBJ1-1 | - | few | TRBV24-1 | CATSDATAGDTEAFF | TGTGCCACCAGTGATGCTACGGCTGGGGACACTGAAGCTTTCTTT